The 17 T cell receptor beta chains listed next were all sequenced from one sample in a study of blood T cells in healthy people across ages. A second PCR, run for about 7 to 11 cycles, used a sample-barcoded 5' primer plus a J-beta primer mix. TCRdb called the 5' RACE reads again in MiXCR, with one record for every CDR3 protein. The table shows fewer than 800,000 distinct CDR3 sequences, with roughly 25% occurring only once. These data are also associated with another study on T cells of mothers and their children.

The sample consisted of blood. These receptors all come from a boy younger than 18 in good health.

The gene calls are TRBV7-3 and TRBJ2-1; D may be TRBD1 (5 bases). The end of the DNA is better explained by TRBJ2-5, so the J call may be wrong. CDR1 and CDR2 (germline): SGHTA, FQGTGA. The CDR3 is 14 residues long. In DNA form, the CDR3 reads TGTGCCAGCAGCTTCGGCGGAAAGGGGGAGACCCAGTACTTC. It is translated as CASSFGGKGETQYF.

Ten or more counts support this clonotype. The chain carries TRBV13 and TRBJ2-1; 10 nucleotides agree with TRBD2. Trimming removed 11 bases from V and 0 bases from J; junction bases left unmatched: 7. This CDR3 region has 15 residues. CDR1 and CDR2 from the germline V gene are PRHDT and FYEKMQ (reference sequence). DNA for the CDR3: TGTGCCGGTGGGGCTAGCGGGAGCTCCTACAATGAGCAGTTCTTC. Translating it yields CAGGASGSSYNEQFF. Full variable domain (rest looked up from reference TRBV13 and TRBJ2-1): AAGVIQSPRHLIKEKRETATLKCYPIPRHDTVYWYQQGPGQDPQFLISFYEKMQSDKGSIPDRFSAQQFSDYHSELNMSSLELGDSALYFCAGGASGSSYNEQFFGPGTRLTVL.

The sample holds a few counts of this clonotype. This chain uses TRBV4-1 with TRBJ2-7; 10 bases match TRBD2. The ends lost 0 bases at V and 4 bases at J; junction bases unmatched: 6. Germline CDR1 and CDR2: MGHRA and YSYEKL. The CDR3 spans 16 residues. The CDR3 region is CASSQEGLAGVYEQYF. CDR3 nucleotides: TGCGCCAGCAGCCAAGAAGGGCTAGCGGGAGTGTACGAGCAGTACTTC.

The gene calls are TRBV7-9 and TRBJ2-3; D uncertain. The CDR3 spans 11 residues. Germline CDR1 SEHNR, CDR2 FQNEAQ (reference sequence). Trimming removed 3 bases at V and 7 bases at J, with 5 bases between. The CDR3 is CASSFSNTQYF. CDR3 in DNA: TGTGCCAGCAGCTTTTCTAATACGCAGTATTTT.

Only a few counts were recorded for this clonotype. In DNA, the CDR3 is TGTGCCAGCACCGACCCACGTAGTGGCAGTCCCAGCTCCTACGAGCAGTACTTC. This codes for CASTDPRSGSPSSYEQYF. This chain uses TRBV28 with TRBJ2-7; no reliable D call. The CDR3 extends over 18 amino acids. With 7 bases removed from V and 0 bases from J, the gap between germline ends came to 25 bases. Germline loops: CDR1 MDHEN, CDR2 SYDVKM.

The table lists this clonotype with a few counts. This rearrangement joins TRBV7-2 to TRBJ1-2; 8 nucleotides line up with TRBD1. Germline loops: CDR1 SGHTA, CDR2 FQGNSA. J lost 5 bases, V lost 5 bases, and 10 bases had no gene match. The CDR3 spans 15 residues. In DNA form, the CDR3 reads TGTGCCAGCAGCCCTCGGACAGGGCTCGCATATGGCTACACCTTC. This sequence encodes CASSPRTGLAYGYTF.

This clonotype has a handful of counts. The chain is built from TRBV7-9 and TRBJ2-7, with TRBD1 as a possible D gene (7 bases). V lost 5 bases and J 1 base, leaving 18 bases between the germline ends. The length of the CDR3 is 16 residues. Germline loops: CDR1 SEHNR, CDR2 FQNEAQ (reference sequence). This chain's CDR3 is CASSPAGGLGSYEQYF. For the CDR3, the DNA is TGTGCCAGCAGCCCCGCAGGGGGGTTGGGGTCCTACGAGCAGTACTTC.

V is TRBV7-2 and J is TRBJ2-7; 11 bases line up with TRBD2. Germline CDR1 is SGHTA and CDR2 is FQGNSA. The CDR3 spans 16 residues. V lost 6 bases to trimming and J lost 1 base; unmatched junction nucleotides: 8. The CDR3 bases are TGTGCCAGCAGATTTAGCGGGGGGGCCTCATCCTACGAGCAGTACTTC. Its translation is CASRFSGGASSYEQYF.

The table lists this clonotype with a few counts. The rearrangement uses TRBV5-6 and TRBJ2-5; D could derive from TRBD1 or TRBD2 (6 bases each). The CDR3 contains 15 residues. Deletions cut 0 bases from V and 4 bases from J, with 13 bases between. In germline, CDR1 is SGHDT, CDR2 YYEEEE. CDR3 DNA: TGTGCCAGCAGCTTGGACAGGGAGGCGTTAGAGACCCAGTACTTC. The encoded protein is CASSLDREALETQYF.

This clonotype was counted only a few times. The rearrangement uses TRBV29-1 and TRBJ1-1, with 7 bases matching TRBD1. V was pared by 5 bases and J by 0 bases, with 6 bases of the junction left unmatched. CDR1 SQVTM and CDR2 ANQGSEA come from the germline V gene. This CDR3 is 14 amino acids long. This chain's CDR3 is CSVCEGALNTEAFF. The CDR3 DNA sequence: TGCAGCGTTTGTGAGGGGGCCTTGAACACTGAAGCTTTCTTT.

This clonotype was recorded a few times. The rearrangement links TRBV7-2 to TRBJ2-1, with no clear D. The CDR3 contains 14 residues. Germline V gene lookup returns CDR1 SGHTA and CDR2 FQGNSA. Trimming left V 0 bases short and J 6 bases short, with 9 bases between. The CDR3 spells CASSLACSSNEQFF. CDR3 nucleotide sequence: TGTGCCAGCAGCTTAGCGTGTAGTAGCAATGAGCAGTTCTTC.

The chain links TRBV29-1 to TRBJ1-2, with a tentative D call TRBD1 (5 bases). This CDR3 comprises 12 residues. V lost 5 bases, J lost 7 bases, and 14 bases lay in between. CDR1 is SQVTM, CDR2 ANQGSEA, per germline. CDR3 amino acids: CSVPGPLSGYTF. The CDR3 nucleotides read TGCAGCGTTCCAGGGCCTCTCTCTGGCTACACCTTC.

This sequence joins TRBV25-1 and TRBJ1-2, with D unresolved. The CDR3 is 15 amino acids. V was cut by 0 bases and J by 7 bases, with 15 bases left in between. In germline, CDR1 is MGHDK, CDR2 SYGVNS. The CDR3 bases are TGTGCCAGCAGTGAATACCCGTCGCTTAGCAGTGGCTACACCTTC. Its protein product is CASSEYPSLSSGYTF.

The rearrangement uses TRBV29-1 and TRBJ1-2; possible D gene TRBD1, 5 bases. Trimming removed 5 bases at V and 2 bases at J, with 12 bases between. CDR1 is SQVTM and CDR2 is ANQGSEA in the germline V gene. The CDR3 loop spans 13 amino acids. The DNA for the CDR3 is TGCAGCGTTACAGGAGGGGAAAACTATGGCTACACCTTC. Its protein product is CSVTGGENYGYTF.

This clonotype has just a few counts. CDR3 DNA: TGCAGCACAGGGTTCGGAAACATTCAGTACTTC. Its translation is CSTGFGNIQYF. V usage is TRBV20-1 and J usage is TRBJ2-4, with D perhaps TRBD1 (6 bases). CDR1 and CDR2 (germline): DFQATT, SNEGSKA (reference sequence). There are 11 residues in the CDR3.

This clonotype was recorded a few times. The chain joins TRBV6-5 to TRBJ2-5, with D maybe TRBD1 (5 bases). The end of the DNA aligns better with TRBJ2-7, so the J call may be wrong. The CDR3 loop spans 13 amino acids. Germline V gene lookup returns CDR1 MNHEY and CDR2 SVGAGI. CDR3 DNA sequence: TGTGCCAGCAGAAAAAGGGGATATTACGAGCAGTACTTC. This codes for CASRKRGYYEQYF.

This clonotype was seen only a few times. V and J are TRBV29-1 and TRBJ1-3, with D perhaps TRBD1 (6 bases). Trimming removed 6 bases at V and 3 bases at J, with 15 bases between. CDR3 size: 14 residues. In germline, CDR1 is SQVTM, CDR2 ANQGSEA. Written as DNA, the CDR3 is TGCAGCGTCCGGACAGAAACTTTTGGAAACACCATATATTTT. It encodes CSVRTETFGNTIYF.